This TCR beta chain was documented in a study of blood T cell repertoires in COVID-19. Study overall: COVID-19 samples collected from the United States, Italy and Spain covered acute and convalescent phases. Sources were T cells, B-cell-depleted T cells, or PBMCs; the material itself was cDNA or gDNA.

V shed 8 bases, J shed 7 bases, and the junction held 12 bases outside the gene matches. Germline V lookup: CDR1 SNHLY, CDR2 FYNNEI. CDR3 length equals 16 residues. The authors' processing: The assay estimated nucleated cells by amplifying reference gene primers. Here immunoSEQ multiplex PCR was the method, and the copy in TCRdb shows in-frame clones only, minus some. V and J calls and clone size are given by that table; D and trimming were obtained from the DNA. The table lists 200,000 to 250,000 clones, around 90% of them singletons, with 1.5% in the top ten. This chain uses TRBV2 with TRBJ2-1; 12 bases match TRBD2. The clonotype comes from a man younger than 30 with active or convalescent COVID-19. The sequencing input was peripheral blood. Here the CDR3 reads CASRYSTSGSQNEQFF. Written as DNA, the CDR3 is TGTGCCAGCCGGTACTCGACTAGCGGGAGCCAGAATGAGCAGTTCTTC.